The next 9 T cell receptor beta chains were all read from a single sample in a study of blood T cell repertoires in COVID-19 (dated by TCRdb to 2019 to 2021). The method was the immunoSEQ multiplex PCR assay. The table comes from immuneACCESS by way of TCRdb, which keeps in-frame sequences with V and J called. Part of the clones is missing from these tables; in studies checked, under half for an unresolved V gene and the rest for unknown reasons. The sample table contains about 240,000 clones; only one count was recorded for about nine tenths of them. The top ten hold 6% to 9% of the sample. Specimen: peripheral blood. Receptors originate from a man between 60 and 70 years old who had recovered from COVID-19.

The chain recombines TRBV4-1 with TRBJ1-6, with D unresolved. Deletions cut 1 base from V and 5 bases from J, with 12 bases between. The CDR3 is 16 amino acids. CDR1 MGHRA and CDR2 YSYEKL come from the germline V gene. The DNA of the CDR3 is TGCGCCAGCAGCCAAGCCCACGGGGTAGATAATTCACCCCTCCACTTT. Its protein product is CASSQAHGVDNSPLHF.

This rearrangement joins TRBV2 to TRBJ1-5; D uncertain. Germline values: CDR1 SNHLY, CDR2 FYNNEI. The CDR3 totals 15 residues. V was cut by 2 bases and J by 7 bases, with 15 bases left in between. In nucleotides, the CDR3 is TGTGCCAGCAGTGAATCAGGTGTTGATGTACAGCCCCAGCATTTT. Translated, it gives CASSESGVDVQPQHF.

The rearrangement uses TRBV9 and TRBJ1-2; TRBD1 agrees at 9 bases. The CDR3 contains 15 residues. V trimming: 2 bases; J trimming: 4 bases; junction bases outside the gene matches: 6. CDR1 and CDR2 (germline): SGDLS, YYNGEE. CDR3 in DNA: TGTGCCAGCAGCGTGAGGGGACAGGGTGGCTATGGCTACACCTTC. Its protein is CASSVRGQGGYGYTF.

This sequence joins TRBV9 and TRBJ2-1; 8 bases map to TRBD1. The CDR3 sequence is 16 residues long. The V and J ends lost 0 bases and 8 bases, in that order; junction bases with no gene match: 10. Germline assignment: CDR1 SGDLS and CDR2 YYNGEE. In DNA, the CDR3 is TGTGCCAGCAGCGTAGCTACCCAGGGGGCGCCCTATGAGCAGTTCTTC. Translation gives CASSVATQGAPYEQFF.

This rearrangement joins TRBV19 to TRBJ2-6; D is unresolved. V gave up 4 bases and J gave up 0 bases, with 7 bases separating them. There are 15 residues in the CDR3. Germline CDR1 is LNHDA and CDR2 is SQIVND (reference sequence). CDR3 amino acids: CASSKTHSGANVLTF. The CDR3, as DNA: TGTGCCAGTAGTAAAACTCACTCTGGGGCCAACGTCCTGACTTTC.

V is TRBV19 and J is TRBJ2-1; D gene ambiguous. Per the germline V gene, CDR1 is LNHDA and CDR2 is SQIVND (reference sequence). V lost 5 bases and J 11 bases, leaving 13 bases between the germline ends. This CDR3 region has 12 residues. CDR3: CASSLSTGKQFF. DNA for the CDR3: TGTGCCAGTAGTTTATCGACTGGAAAGCAGTTCTTC. Together with reference TRBV19 and TRBJ2-1, the CDR3 gives the full variable domain: DGGITQSPKYLFRKEGQNVTLSCEQNLNHDAMYWYRQDPGQGLRLIYYSQIVNDFQKGDIAEGYSVSREKKESFPLTVTSAQKNPTAFYLCASSLSTGKQFFGPGTRLTVL.

Only one count was recorded for this clone. This sequence joins TRBV19 and TRBJ2-7; the match to TRBD2 covers 11 bases. This CDR3 has 15 amino acids. Germline loops: CDR1 LNHDA, CDR2 SQIVND (reference sequence). The V gene end was trimmed by 4 bases and the J gene end by 3 bases; junction bases not matched to a gene: 5. CDR3 amino acids: CASSTVAGGFYEQYF. CDR3 bases: TGTGCCAGTAGTACCGTAGCGGGGGGGTTCTACGAGCAGTACTTC.

This clone was counted a single time. The chain recombines TRBV11-2 with TRBJ2-7; 8 nucleotides match TRBD2. CDR1 and CDR2 (germline): SGHAT, FQNNGV. This CDR3 spans 14 amino acids. The V and J ends lost 2 bases and 6 bases, in that order; junction bases with no gene match: 6. The CDR3 DNA follows: TGTGCCAGCAGCTTACGGGGACTAGTTGGCGAGCAGTACTTC. This translates into CASSLRGLVGEQYF.

The chain carries TRBV12-5 and TRBJ2-5, with 7 bases aligning to TRBD1. Trimming removed 7 bases from V and 6 bases from J; junction bases left unmatched: 14. The germline gives CDR1 LGHNT, CDR2 FRNRAP. CDR3 length: 15 amino acids. The CDR3 loop is CASAKTGDSLQTQYF. The CDR3 DNA is TGTGCTAGTGCCAAAACAGGGGATTCTTTACAGACCCAGTACTTC.